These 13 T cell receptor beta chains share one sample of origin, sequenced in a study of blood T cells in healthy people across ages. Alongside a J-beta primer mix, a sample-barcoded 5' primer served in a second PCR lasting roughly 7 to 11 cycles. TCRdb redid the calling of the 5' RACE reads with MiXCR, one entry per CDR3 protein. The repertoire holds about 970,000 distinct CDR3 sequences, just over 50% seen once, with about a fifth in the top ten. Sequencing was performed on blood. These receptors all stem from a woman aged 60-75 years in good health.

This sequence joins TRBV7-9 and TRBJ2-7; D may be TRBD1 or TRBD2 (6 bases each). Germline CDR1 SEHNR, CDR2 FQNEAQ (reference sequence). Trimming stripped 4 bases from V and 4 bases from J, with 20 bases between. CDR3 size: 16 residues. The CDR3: CASSSEFWGARYEQYF. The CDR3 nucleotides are TGTGCCAGCAGCTCCGAGTTTTGGGGGGCGAGGTACGAGCAGTACTTC.

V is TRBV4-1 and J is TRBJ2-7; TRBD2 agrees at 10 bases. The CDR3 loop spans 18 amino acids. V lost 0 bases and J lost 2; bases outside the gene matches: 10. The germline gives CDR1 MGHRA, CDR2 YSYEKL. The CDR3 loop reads CASSQEGSSGSTPYEQYF. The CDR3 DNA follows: TGCGCCAGCAGCCAAGAGGGGTCTAGCGGGAGTACCCCCTACGAGCAGTACTTC.

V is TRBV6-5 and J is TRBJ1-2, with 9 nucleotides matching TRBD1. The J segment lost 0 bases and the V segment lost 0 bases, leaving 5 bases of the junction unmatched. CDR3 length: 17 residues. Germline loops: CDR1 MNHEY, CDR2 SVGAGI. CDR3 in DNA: TGTGCCAGCAGTTACTCTCGGGACAGGGAGTCTAACTATGGCTACACCTTC. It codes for CASSYSRDRESNYGYTF.

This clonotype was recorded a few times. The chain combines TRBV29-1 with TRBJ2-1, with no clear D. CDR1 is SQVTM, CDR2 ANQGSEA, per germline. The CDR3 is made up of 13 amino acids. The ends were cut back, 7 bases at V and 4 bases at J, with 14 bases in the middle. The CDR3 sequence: CSAVKNGYNEQFF. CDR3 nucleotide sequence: TGCAGCGCTGTTAAAAACGGTTACAATGAGCAGTTCTTC.

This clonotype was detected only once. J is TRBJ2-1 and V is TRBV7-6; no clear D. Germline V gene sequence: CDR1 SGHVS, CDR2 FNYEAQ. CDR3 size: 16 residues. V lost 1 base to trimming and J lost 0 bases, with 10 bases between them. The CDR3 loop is CASSLEAASSYNEQFF. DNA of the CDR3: TGTGCCAGCAGCTTAGAGGCCGCGAGCTCCTACAATGAGCAGTTCTTC.

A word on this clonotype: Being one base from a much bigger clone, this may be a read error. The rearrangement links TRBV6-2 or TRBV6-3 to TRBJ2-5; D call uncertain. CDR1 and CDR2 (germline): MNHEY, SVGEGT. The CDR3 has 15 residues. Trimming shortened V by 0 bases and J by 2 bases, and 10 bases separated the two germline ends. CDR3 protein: CASSYSNGEQETQYF. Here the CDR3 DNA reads TGTGCCAGCAGTTACTCGAACGGCGAACAAGAGACCCAGTACTTC.

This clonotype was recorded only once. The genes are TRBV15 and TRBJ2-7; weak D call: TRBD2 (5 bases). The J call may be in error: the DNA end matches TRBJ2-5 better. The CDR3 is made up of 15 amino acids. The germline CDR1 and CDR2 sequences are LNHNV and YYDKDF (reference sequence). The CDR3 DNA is TGTGCCACCAGCAGAGATCGGGGAACTGCGGAGACCCAGTACTTC. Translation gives CATSRDRGTAETQYF.

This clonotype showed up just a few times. The CDR3 sequence: CASSAGLAFHEQYF. Written as DNA, the CDR3 is TGTGCCAGCAGTGCGGGACTAGCTTTCCACGAGCAGTACTTC. This chain links TRBV28 with TRBJ2-7; 9 positions agree with TRBD2. This CDR3 spans 14 amino acids. Germline V gene data show CDR1 as MDHEN and CDR2 as SYDVKM. V was pared by 5 bases and J by 5 bases, with 7 bases of the junction left unmatched.

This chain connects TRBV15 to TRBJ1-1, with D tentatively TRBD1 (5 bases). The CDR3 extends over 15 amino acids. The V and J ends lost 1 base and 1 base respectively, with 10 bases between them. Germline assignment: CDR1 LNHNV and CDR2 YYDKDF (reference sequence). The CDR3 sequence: CATSRGEGRNTEAFF. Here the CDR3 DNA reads TGTGCCACCAGCAGAGGAGAGGGGCGGAACACTGAAGCTTTCTTT.

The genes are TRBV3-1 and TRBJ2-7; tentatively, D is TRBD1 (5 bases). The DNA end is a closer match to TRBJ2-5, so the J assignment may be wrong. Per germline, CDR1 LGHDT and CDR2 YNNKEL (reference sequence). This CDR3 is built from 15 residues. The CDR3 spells CASSPGHLDGETQYF. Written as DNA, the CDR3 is TGTGCCAGCAGCCCCGGACATCTTGACGGAGAGACCCAGTACTTC.

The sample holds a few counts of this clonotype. The CDR3 loop reads CSGTGTHSYEQYF. CDR3 nucleotide sequence: TGCAGCGGGACTGGGACTCACTCCTACGAGCAGTACTTC. The chain employs TRBV29-1 and TRBJ2-7, with D perhaps TRBD2 (6 bases). The CDR3 is 13 residues long. Germline-derived CDR1 and CDR2 are SQVTM and ANQGSEA. V dropped 7 bases and J dropped 0 bases, with 13 bases sitting between them.

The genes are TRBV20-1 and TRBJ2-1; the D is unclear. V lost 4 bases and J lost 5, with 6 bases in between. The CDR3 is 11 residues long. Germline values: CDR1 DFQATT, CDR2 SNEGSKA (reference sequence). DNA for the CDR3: TGCAGTGCTAATGTACACAATGAGCAGTTCTTC. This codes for CSANVHNEQFF.

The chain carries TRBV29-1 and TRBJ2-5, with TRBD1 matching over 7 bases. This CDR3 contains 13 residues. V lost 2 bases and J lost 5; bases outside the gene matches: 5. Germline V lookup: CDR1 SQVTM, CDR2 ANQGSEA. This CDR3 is CSVETGDGETQYF. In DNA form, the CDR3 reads TGCAGCGTTGAAACAGGGGACGGGGAGACCCAGTACTTC.